This section outlines one TCR beta chain sequence together with its context. This clonotype was recorded a few times. Its antigen target is currently unknown. No clone much larger than this one lies a single base away; base qualities are absent. V and J lose 3 bases and 2 bases, and a span of 11 bases separates them. CDR1 KGHSH and CDR2 LQKENI were looked up in the germline V gene. Including the terminal cysteine and phenylalanine, the CDR3 comprises 14 residues. Only CDR3 DNA is held: 42 bases, read in frame from base 1. This sample was included in a study of T-cell reconstitution after alpha-beta-depleted transplantation in children (dated by TCRdb to 2016 to 2017). General notes on the study: The study quantitatively tracked T-cell immune reconstitution after TCRalphabeta/CD19-depleted allogeneic hematopoietic cell transplantation in children using TCR repertoire profiling. Overall study outcomes, separate from this receptor: The frequencies of hyperexpanded clones fell over the following months, and after one year, T-cell counts and TCRbeta diversity were mostly attributed to newly produced T cells. In some patients, high TCRbeta diversity at day 60 was attributed to recipient T cells and intrathymic progenitors that had survived conditioning. Apparently early alphabetaT-cell count recovery about two months after transplant reportedly relied on only several hundred rapidly expanded clones derived from non-depleted graft cells.

The sample's treatment or condition label, in plain terms: allogeneic hematopoietic cell transplantation with graft depleted of TCRalphabeta T cells and CD19 B cells. Transplant recipients were children who received TCRalphabeta/CD19-depleted allogeneic hematopoietic cell grafts. The library relied on PCR. Sequencing instrument: Illumina HiSeq 2500. To normalize quantification of the TCRbeta repertoire, the TCR libraries were built with molecular barcoding that relied on unique molecular identifiers. TCRdb handled the public reads itself, with Q25 trimming in fastp and clone calling in MiXCR, and kept productive beta chains. Each entry is one CDR3 protein sequence, shown with its most common DNA and genes. The sample has about 870,000 distinct CDR3 sequences on record, around 15% of them singletons. Of the sample, roughly 5% falls within the top ten clones.

The specimen was PBMCs, mostly from graft donor cells, collected 360 days after TCRalphabeta/CD19-depleted stem cell transplant. The receptor's source is a male patient aged 5 to 17 who had a stem cell transplant for acute lymphoblastic leukemia, so the T cells may come from the graft donor. This sequence uses TRBV18 and TRBJ2-7, with the D gene not confidently named. CDR3 reads: CASSPQDATYEQYF. The nucleotide sequence reads TGTGCCAGCTCACCCCAGGACGCGACCTACGAGCAGTACTTC.